This T cell receptor (beta chain) was found in a study of blood T cell repertoires in COVID-19. Study as a whole: Nucleic acid was either cDNA or gDNA, and it came from T cells, B-cell-depleted T cells, or PBMCs.

This table comes from immunoSEQ multiplex PCR, and its TCRdb copy is limited to in-frame clones, with some not included. The profile shows some 670,000 clones, just under 90% of them singletons. This CDR3 is built from 15 residues. Sequences were obtained from peripheral blood. The source is a young woman with acute or convalescent COVID-19. The rearrangement uses TRBV1 and TRBJ1-5; TRBD1 is taken as the D call from the table, unchecked against the DNA. TRBV1 is listed as a pseudogene. The CDR3 sequence: CTSSQEVRGPQPQHF. Here the CDR3 DNA reads TGCACCAGCAGCCAAGAAGTCAGGGGGCCTCAGCCCCAGCATTTT.